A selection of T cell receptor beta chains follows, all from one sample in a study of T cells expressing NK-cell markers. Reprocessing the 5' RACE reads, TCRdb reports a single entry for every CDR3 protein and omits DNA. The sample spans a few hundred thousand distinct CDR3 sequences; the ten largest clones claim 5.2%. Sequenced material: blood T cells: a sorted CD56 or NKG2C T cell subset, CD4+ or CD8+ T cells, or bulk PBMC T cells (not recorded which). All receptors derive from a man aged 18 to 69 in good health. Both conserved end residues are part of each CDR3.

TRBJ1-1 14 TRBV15 CATSRPLAYTEAFF
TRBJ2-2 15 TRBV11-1 CASSLSTGMNGELFF
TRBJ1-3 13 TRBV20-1 CSARWRAGNTIYF
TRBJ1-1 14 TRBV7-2 CASSFVGASTEAFF
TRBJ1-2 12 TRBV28 CATWGNNYGYTF
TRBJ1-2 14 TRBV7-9 CASTPTGVSDGYTF
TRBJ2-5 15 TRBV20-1 CSVPTSGGTQETQYF
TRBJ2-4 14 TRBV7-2 CASSLGGPENIQYF
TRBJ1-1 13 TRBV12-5 CASSPGGDTEAFF
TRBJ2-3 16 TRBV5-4 CATLSSPGQIVDTQYF
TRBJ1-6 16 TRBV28 CASSPQRGGFNSPLHF
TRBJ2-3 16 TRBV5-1 CASSFPMSGRTDTQYF
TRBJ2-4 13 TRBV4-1 CASSQLAPGIQYF
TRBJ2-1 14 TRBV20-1 CSARDSGRGREQFF
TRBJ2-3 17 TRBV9 CASSPRGASGVTDTQYF
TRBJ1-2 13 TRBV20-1 CSAIQGGSYGYTF
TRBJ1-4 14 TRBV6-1 CASRPRDGSEKLFF
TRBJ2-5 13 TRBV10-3 CATTRDPSETQYF
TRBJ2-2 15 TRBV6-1 CASSRDRGLTGELFF
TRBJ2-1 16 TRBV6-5 CASSYSASGGYNEQFF
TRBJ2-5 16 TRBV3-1 CASRRRGERGAGTQYF
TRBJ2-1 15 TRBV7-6 CASSFISGYFNEQFF
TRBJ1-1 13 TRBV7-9 CASSFKGRDEAFF
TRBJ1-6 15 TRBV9 CASSVVGDDNSPLHF
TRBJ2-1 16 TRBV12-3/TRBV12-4 CASSPLWRGGGNEQFF
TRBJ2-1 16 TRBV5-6 CASSLGGRGTYNEQFF
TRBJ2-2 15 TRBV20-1 CSASGYRGRGGELFF
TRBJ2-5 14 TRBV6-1 CASRDWKDRETQYF
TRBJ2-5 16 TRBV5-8 CASSSGTVIEEETQYF
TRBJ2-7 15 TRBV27 CASSLSTGQTYEQYF
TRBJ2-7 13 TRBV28 CASSWVRDYEQYF
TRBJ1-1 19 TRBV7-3 CASSLLRVRGALLGGEAFF
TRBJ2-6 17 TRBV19 CASSITGRSSGANVLTF
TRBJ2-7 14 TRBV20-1 CSANSGTNTYEQYF
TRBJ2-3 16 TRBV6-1 CASIYSLAGGRDTQYF
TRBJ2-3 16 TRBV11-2 CASSRTTWGSPDTQYF
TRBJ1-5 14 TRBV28 CASRLQRGNQPQHF
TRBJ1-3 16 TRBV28 CASSFGTGINGNTIYF